The 7 T cell receptor beta chains listed next were all sequenced from one sample in a study of blood T cell repertoires in COVID-19. Sequencing used immunoSEQ multiplex PCR; TCRdb keeps in-frame clones, though not all of them. The table shows nearly 45,000 clones, with approximately 80% occurring only once. The source material was peripheral blood. These receptors all come from a man aged 70 or older with acute or convalescent COVID-19.

The chain uses TRBV11-2 and TRBJ1-4; D is undetermined. The CDR3 runs to 16 residues. V lost 5 bases and J 0 bases, leaving 13 bases between the germline ends. The germline V gene has CDR1 SGHAT and CDR2 FQNNGV. The CDR3, as DNA: TGTGCCAGCAGCCAAGGAGGGTCCGCAACTAATGAAAAACTGTTTTTT. It specifies CASSQGGSATNEKLFF.

V and J are TRBV9 and TRBJ2-1; D uncertain. The CDR3 runs to 15 residues. The V end lost 3 bases, the J end lost 2 bases, and 12 bases lay between the germline ends. Germline V gene sequence: CDR1 SGDLS, CDR2 YYNGEE. In DNA, the CDR3 is TGTGCCAGCAGCGCCCTTGGCGGCACCTACAATGAGCAGTTCTTC. Residues: CASSALGGTYNEQFF.

J is TRBJ1-1 and V is TRBV19; D is ambiguous. The CDR3 contains 15 residues. V shed 3 bases and J shed 1 base, with 12 bases lying between them. Germline CDR1 and CDR2: LNHDA and SQIVND (reference sequence). The CDR3 DNA follows: TGTGCCAGTAGTATGATCGGGTCCGGGAACACTGAAGCTTTCTTT. This translates into CASSMIGSGNTEAFF.

V is TRBV7-2 and J is TRBJ2-5; 11 positions match TRBD2. This CDR3 has 20 amino acids. V shed 0 bases and J 2 bases; nucleotides not matched to a gene: 14. CDR1 and CDR2 (germline): SGHTA, FQGNSA. The CDR3 sequence is CASSLAPSASGGRGQETQYF. In nucleotides, the CDR3 is TGTGCCAGCAGCTTAGCTCCCTCGGCTAGCGGGGGGAGGGGGCAAGAGACCCAGTACTTC.

This chain connects TRBV12-3 or TRBV12-4 to TRBJ2-3; TRBD2 agrees at 7 bases. The CDR3 runs to 12 residues. V dropped 6 bases and J dropped 6; count of bases not matched to a gene: 3. CDR3 in amino acids: CASSRGVDTQYF. CDR3 in DNA: TGTGCCAGCAGCCGGGGGGTTGATACGCAGTATTTT.

The rearrangement joins TRBV9 to TRBJ2-2; 7 bases fit TRBD1. V shed 2 bases, J shed 0 bases, and the junction held 1 base outside the gene matches. The CDR3 covers 15 residues. Looked up from germline, CDR1 is SGDLS and CDR2 is YYNGEE. The CDR3 bases are TGTGCCAGCAGCGTGGGGACAGCGAACACCGGGGAGCTGTTTTTT. Protein product: CASSVGTANTGELFF.

This clone occurred a few times. This chain links TRBV7-7 with TRBJ2-5; 7 bases are shared with TRBD1. The CDR3 consists of 15 residues. The trim removed 5 bases at V and 5 bases at J, leaving 11 bases unmatched. Germline lookup yields CDR1 SSHAT and CDR2 FNYEAQ (reference sequence). In nucleotides, the CDR3 is TGTGCCAGCAGCCCTCTTGGGACAGCGCGCGAGACCCAGTACTTC. Amino acids: CASSPLGTARETQYF. Looking up the rest from reference TRBV7-7 and TRBJ2-5 gives the full variable domain: GAGVSQSPRYKVTKRGQDVTLRCDPISSHATLYWYQQALGQGPEFLTYFNYEAQPDKSGLPSDRFSAERPEGSISTLTIQRTEQRDSAMYRCASSPLGTARETQYFGPGTRLLVL.